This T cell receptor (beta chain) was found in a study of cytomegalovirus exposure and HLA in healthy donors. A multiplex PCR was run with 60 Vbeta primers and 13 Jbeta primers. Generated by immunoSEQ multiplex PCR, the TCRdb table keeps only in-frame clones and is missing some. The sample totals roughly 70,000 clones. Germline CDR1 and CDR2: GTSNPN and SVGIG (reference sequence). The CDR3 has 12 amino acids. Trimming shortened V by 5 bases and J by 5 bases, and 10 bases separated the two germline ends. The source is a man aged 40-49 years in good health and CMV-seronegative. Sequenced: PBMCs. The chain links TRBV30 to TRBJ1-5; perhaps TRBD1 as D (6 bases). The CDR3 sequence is CAWGGGHQPQHF. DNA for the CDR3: TGTGCCTGGGGCGGGGGGCATCAGCCCCAGCATTTT.